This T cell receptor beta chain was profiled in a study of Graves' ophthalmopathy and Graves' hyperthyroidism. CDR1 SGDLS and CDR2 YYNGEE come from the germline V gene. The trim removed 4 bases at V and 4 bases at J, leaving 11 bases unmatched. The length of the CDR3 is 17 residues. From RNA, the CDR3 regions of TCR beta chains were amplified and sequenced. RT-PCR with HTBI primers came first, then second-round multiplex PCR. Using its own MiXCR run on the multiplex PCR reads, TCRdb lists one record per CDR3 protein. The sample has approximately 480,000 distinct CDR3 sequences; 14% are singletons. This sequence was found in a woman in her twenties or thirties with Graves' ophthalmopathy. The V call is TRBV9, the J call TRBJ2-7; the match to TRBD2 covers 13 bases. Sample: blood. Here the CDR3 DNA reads TGTGCCAGCAGCCCTTCCGGACTAGCGGGAGTGATTTACGAGCAGTACTTC. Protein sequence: CASSPSGLAGVIYEQYF.